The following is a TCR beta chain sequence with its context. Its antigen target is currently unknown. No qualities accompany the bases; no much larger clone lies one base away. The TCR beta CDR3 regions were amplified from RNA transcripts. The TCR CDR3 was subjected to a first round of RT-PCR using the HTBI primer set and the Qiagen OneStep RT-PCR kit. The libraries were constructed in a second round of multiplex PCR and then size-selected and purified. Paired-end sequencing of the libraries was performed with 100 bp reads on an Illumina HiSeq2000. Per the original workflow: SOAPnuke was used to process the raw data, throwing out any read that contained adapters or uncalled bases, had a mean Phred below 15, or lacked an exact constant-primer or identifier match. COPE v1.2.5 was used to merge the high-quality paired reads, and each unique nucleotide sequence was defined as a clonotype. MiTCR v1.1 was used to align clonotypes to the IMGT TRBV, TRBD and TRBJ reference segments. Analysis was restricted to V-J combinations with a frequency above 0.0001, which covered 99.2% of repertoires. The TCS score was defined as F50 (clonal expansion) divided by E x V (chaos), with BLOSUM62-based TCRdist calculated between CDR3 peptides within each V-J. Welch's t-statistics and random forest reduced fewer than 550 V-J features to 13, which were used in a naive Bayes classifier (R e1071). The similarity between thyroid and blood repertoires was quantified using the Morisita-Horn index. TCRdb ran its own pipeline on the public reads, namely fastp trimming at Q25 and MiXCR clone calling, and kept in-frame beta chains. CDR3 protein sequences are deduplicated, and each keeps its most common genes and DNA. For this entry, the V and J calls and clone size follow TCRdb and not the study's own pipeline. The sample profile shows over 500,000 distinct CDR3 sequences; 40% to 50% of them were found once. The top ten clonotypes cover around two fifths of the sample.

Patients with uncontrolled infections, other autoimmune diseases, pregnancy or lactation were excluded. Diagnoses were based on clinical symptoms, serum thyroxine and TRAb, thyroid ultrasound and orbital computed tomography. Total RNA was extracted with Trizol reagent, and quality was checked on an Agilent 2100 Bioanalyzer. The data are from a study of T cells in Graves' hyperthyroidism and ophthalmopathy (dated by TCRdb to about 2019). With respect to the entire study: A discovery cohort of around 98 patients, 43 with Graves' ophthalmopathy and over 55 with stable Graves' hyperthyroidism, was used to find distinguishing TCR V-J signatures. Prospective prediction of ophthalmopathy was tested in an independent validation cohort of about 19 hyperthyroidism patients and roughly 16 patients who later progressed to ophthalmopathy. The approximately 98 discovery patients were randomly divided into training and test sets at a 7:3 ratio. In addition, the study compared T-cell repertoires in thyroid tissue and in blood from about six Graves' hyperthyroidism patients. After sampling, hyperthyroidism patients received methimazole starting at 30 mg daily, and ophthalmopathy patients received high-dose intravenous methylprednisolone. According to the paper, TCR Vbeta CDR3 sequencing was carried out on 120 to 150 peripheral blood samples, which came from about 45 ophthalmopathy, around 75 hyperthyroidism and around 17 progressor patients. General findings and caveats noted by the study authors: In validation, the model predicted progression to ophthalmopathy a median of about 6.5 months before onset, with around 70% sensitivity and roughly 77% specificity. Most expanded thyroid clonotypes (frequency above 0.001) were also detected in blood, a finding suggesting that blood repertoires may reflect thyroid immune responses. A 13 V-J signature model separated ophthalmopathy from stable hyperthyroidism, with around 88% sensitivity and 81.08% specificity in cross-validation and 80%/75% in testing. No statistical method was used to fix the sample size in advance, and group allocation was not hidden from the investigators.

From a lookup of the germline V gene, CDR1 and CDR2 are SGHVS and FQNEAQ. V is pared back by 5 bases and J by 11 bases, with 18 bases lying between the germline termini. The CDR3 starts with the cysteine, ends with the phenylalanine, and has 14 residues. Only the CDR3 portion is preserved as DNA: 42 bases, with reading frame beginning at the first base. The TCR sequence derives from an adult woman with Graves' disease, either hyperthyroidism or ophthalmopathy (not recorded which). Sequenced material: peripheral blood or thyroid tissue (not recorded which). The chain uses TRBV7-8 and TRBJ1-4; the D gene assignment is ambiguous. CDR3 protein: CASSRGRTREKLFF. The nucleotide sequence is TGTGCCAGCAGCCGAGGACGGACTAGGGAGAAACTGTTTTTT.